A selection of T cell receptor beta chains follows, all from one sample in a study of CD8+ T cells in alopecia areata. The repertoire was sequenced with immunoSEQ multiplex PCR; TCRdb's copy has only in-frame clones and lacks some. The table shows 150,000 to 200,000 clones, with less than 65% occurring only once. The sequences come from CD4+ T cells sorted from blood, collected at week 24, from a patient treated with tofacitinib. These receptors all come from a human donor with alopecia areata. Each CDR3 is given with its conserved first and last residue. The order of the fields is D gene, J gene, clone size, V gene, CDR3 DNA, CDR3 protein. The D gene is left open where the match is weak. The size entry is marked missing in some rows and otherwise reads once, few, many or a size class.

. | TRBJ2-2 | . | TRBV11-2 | TGTGCCAGCAGCTTAGTTTTGGCGAACACCGGGGAGCTGTTTTTT | CASSLVLANTGELFF
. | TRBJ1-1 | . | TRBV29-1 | TGCAGCGTTGTTCTGGGGTCCACTGAAGCTTTCTTT | CSVVLGSTEAFF
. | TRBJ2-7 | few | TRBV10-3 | TGTGCCATCAGTGTGGGGACGTTGTACGAGCAGTACTTC | CAISVGTLYEQYF
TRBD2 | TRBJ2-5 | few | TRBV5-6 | TGTGCCAGCAGCGCGGGACTACCTTTGGGGACCCAGTACTTC | CASSAGLPLGTQYF
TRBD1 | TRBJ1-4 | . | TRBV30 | TGTGCCTGGAGTGTAGACAGGGCCATTCTGTTTTTT | CAWSVDRAILFF
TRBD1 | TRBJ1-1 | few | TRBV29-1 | TGCAGCGTGGAGGGACAGATAAACACTGAAGCTTTCTTT | CSVEGQINTEAFF
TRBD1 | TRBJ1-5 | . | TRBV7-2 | TGTGCCAGCAGCTTGGGACAGGGGGTTAGCAATCAGCCCCAGCATTTT | CASSLGQGVSNQPQHF
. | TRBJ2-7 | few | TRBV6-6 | TGTGCCAGCAGTTACTCGATAGGGTCGCACGAGCAGTACTTC | CASSYSIGSHEQYF
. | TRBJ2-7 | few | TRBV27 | TGTGCCAGCAGTTTAGGCAGAAAAGACCTCTACGAGCAGTACTTC | CASSLGRKDLYEQYF
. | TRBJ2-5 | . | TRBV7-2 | TGTGCCAGCAGCTTAGTACGGGGGGCCTGGGAGACCCAGTACTTC | CASSLVRGAWETQYF
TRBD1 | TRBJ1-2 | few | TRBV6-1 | TGTGCCAGCGGGGAGACAGGGAACTATGGCTACACCTTC | CASGETGNYGYTF
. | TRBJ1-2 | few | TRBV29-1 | TGCAGCTCCATAGGACCGTATGGCTACACCTTC | CSSIGPYGYTF
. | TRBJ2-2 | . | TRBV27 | TGTGCCAGCAGTCCCTTGGGCGGGGAGCTGTTTTTT | CASSPLGGELFF
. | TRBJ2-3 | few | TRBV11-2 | TGTGCCAGCAGCTCGCATGACAGATACACAGATACGCAGTATTTT | CASSSHDRYTDTQYF
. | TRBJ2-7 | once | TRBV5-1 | TGCGCCAGCAGCTTGATAGCGGATTCCTACGAGCAGTACTTC | CASSLIADSYEQYF
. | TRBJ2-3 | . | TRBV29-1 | TGCAGCGTGGGAATGGGGTGGCAGGGGCGCACAGATACGCAGTATTTT | CSVGMGWQGRTDTQYF
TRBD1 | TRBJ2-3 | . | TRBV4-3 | TGCGCCAGCAGTTACCGGACAGGGTCTTTCCTGCGCACAGATACGCAGTATTTT | CASSYRTGSFLRTDTQYF
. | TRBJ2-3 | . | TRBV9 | TGTGCCAGCAGCGTAGATGCAAACAGTCACAACACAGATACGCAGTATTTT | CASSVDANSHNTDTQYF
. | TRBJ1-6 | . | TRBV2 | TGTGCCAGCACGTGGGGCGGGGCAAATTCACCCCTCCACTTT | CASTWGGANSPLHF
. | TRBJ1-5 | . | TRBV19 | TGTGCCAGTAGATCGGGCAGGAAGAATAGCAATCAGCCCCAGCATTTT | CASRSGRKNSNQPQHF
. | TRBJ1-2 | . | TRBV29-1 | TGCAGCGTTGAGGGATTCAGGGGCTACACCTTC | CSVEGFRGYTF
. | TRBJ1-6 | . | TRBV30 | TGTGCCTGGAAAGGGTCAGGACTTAGTTCACCCCTCCACTTT | CAWKGSGLSSPLHF
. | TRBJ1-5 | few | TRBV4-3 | TGCGCCAGCAGCCAAGAAGCGAGGGGGGATCAGCCCCAGCATTTT | CASSQEARGDQPQHF
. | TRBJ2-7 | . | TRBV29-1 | TGCAGCGTTAAGGGGCGGGCCTCCTACGAGCAGTACTTC | CSVKGRASYEQYF
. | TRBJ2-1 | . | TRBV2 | TGTGCCAGCAGGGAAAGGGGGGGCCGGGATGAGCAGTTCTTC | CASRERGGRDEQFF
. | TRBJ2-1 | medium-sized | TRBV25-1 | TGTGCCAGCAGTGAATTTAGAGAGCAGTTCTTC | CASSEFREQFF
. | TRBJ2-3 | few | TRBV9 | TGTGCCAGCAGCGGGACAGATCTTGGGGCAGATACGCAGTATTTT | CASSGTDLGADTQYF
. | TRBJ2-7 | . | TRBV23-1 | TGCGCCAGCAGTCAATCGGCGCACTACGAGCAGTACTTC | CASSQSAHYEQYF
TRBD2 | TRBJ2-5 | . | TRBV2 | TGTGCCAGCAGTGACTGGACTAGCGGGGGTGAGACCCAGTACTTC | CASSDWTSGGETQYF
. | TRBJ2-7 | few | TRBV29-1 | TGCAGCGTTGTCTCTGGCGAGCAGTACTTC | CSVVSGEQYF
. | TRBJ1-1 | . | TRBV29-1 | TGCAGCGTTGTAGGTGTCGCGAGGAAAGCTTTCTTT | CSVVGVARKAFF
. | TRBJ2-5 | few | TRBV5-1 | TGCGCCAGCAGCCCCTGGGGGACGGAGACCCAGTACTTC | CASSPWGTETQYF
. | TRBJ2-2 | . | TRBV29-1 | TGCAGCGTGGGAGCGACCGGGGAGCTGTTTTTT | CSVGATGELFF
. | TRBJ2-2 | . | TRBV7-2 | TGTGCCAGCAGCCTACGACAGACGTACACCGGGGAGCTGTTTTTT | CASSLRQTYTGELFF
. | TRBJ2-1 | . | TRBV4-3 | TGCGCCAGCAGTCGGACTCTAAACAACGAGCAGTTCTTC | CASSRTLNNEQFF
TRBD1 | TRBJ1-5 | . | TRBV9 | TGTGCCAGCAGCCCGGGACAGGGTTCGGGGCAGCCCCAGCATTTT | CASSPGQGSGQPQHF
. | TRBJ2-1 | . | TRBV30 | TGTGCCTGGAGCGGGGTCCATGAGCAGTTCTTC | CAWSGVHEQFF
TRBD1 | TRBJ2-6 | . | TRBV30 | TGTGCCTGGGGGACAGGGGGATCTGGGGCCAACGTCCTGACTTTC | CAWGTGGSGANVLTF
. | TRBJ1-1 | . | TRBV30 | TGTGCCTGGAGTGCACAAGTGGGGGTCACTGAAGCTTTCTTT | CAWSAQVGVTEAFF
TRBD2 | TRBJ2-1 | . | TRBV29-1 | TGCAGCGTACGGACTAGCGGGGGGGCAGATGAGCAGTTCTTC | CSVRTSGGADEQFF
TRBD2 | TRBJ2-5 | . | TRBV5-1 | TGCGCCAGCAGCGCCCGACTAGCTGGGCGAGAGACCCAGTACTTC | CASSARLAGRETQYF
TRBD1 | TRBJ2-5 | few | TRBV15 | TGTGCCACCAGCAGAGATCGCGGGACAGGGAGGGCCCAGTACTTC | CATSRDRGTGRAQYF
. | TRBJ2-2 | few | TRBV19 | TGTGCCAGTAGCGTAGTGAACACCGGGGAGCTGTTTTTT | CASSVVNTGELFF
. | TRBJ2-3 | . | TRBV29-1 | TGCAGCGTTGAATTAAGGATCAGCACAGATACGCAGTATTTT | CSVELRISTDTQYF
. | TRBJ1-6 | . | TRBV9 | TGTGCCAGCGCAAACACAGGAGCTAATTCACCCCTCCACTTT | CASANTGANSPLHF
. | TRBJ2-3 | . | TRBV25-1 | TGTGCCAGCAGTGGGGGACTCGGAACCGCCACAGATACGCAGTATTTT | CASSGGLGTATDTQYF
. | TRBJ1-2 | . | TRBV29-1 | TGCAGCGCTCACGACAGCTATGGCTACACCTTC | CSAHDSYGYTF
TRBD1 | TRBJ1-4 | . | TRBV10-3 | TGTGCCATCAGCGGGACAGGCCGAAACAATGAAAAACTGTTTTTT | CAISGTGRNNEKLFF
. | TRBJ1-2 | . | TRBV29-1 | TGCAGCGTTGAATGGGCAAGGGGCTACACCTTC | CSVEWARGYTF
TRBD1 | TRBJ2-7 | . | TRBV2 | TGTGCCAGCAGGACGGACAGGGTACACGAGCAGTACTTC | CASRTDRVHEQYF
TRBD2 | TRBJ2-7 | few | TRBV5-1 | TGCGCCAGCAGCCCTAGCGGGGCCACCTACGAGCAGTACTTC | CASSPSGATYEQYF
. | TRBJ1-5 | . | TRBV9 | TGTGCCAGCAGCCCTGACACAGGGTACAATCAGCCCCAGCATTTT | CASSPDTGYNQPQHF
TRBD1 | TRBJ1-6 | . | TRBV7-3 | TGTGCCAGCAGCCCCGGGACAGGGGATTCACCCCTCCACTTT | CASSPGTGDSPLHF
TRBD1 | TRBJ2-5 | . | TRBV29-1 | TGCAGCGGCTCCCTGGGGACAGGGGTTCAAGAGACCCAGTACTTC | CSGSLGTGVQETQYF
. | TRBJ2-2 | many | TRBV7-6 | TGTGCCAGCAGCTTAGATCTCCTTTTCACCGGGGAGCTGTTTTTT | CASSLDLLFTGELFF
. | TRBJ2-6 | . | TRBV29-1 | TGCAGCGTCGAAGGGGGGGGACCCGGGGCCAACGTCCTGACTTTC | CSVEGGGPGANVLTF
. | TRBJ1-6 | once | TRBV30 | TGTGCCTGGAGTGTGGAGGGGAGGAATTCACCCCTCCACTTT | CAWSVEGRNSPLHF
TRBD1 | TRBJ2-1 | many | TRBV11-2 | TGTGCCAGCAGCATTACGGGACAGGTTAAGCAGTTCTTC | CASSITGQVKQFF
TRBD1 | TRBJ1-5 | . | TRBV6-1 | TGTGCCAGCAGTGAGGGGGGACAGGGCGAAAGGCAGCCCCAGCATTTT | CASSEGGQGERQPQHF
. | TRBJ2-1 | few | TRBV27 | TGTGCCAGCACCCGACGGTCGAGCTCCTACAATGAGCAGTTCTTC | CASTRRSSSYNEQFF